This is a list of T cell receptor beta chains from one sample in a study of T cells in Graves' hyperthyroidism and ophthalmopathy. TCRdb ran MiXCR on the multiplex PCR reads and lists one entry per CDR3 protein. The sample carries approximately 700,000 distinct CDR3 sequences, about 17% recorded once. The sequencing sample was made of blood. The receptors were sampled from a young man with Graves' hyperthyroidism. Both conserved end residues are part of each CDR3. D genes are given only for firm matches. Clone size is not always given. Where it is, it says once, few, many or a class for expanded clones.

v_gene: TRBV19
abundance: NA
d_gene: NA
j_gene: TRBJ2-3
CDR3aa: CASRERQSDTQYF
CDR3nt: TGTGCCAGTAGGGAAAGACAGTCAGATACGCAGTATTTT

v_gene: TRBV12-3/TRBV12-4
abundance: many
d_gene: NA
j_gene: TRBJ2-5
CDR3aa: CASSLFPDFQETQYF
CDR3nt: TGTGCCAGCAGTTTATTCCCGGACTTCCAAGAGACCCAGTACTTC

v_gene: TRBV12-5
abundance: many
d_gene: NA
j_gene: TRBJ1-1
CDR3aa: CASEGEGNTEAFF
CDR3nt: TGTGCTAGTGAGGGAGAGGGGAACACTGAAGCTTTCTTT

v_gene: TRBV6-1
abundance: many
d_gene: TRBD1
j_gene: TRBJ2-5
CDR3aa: CASSVQGDETQYF
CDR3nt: TGTGCCAGCAGTGTCCAGGGGGACGAGACCCAGTACTTC

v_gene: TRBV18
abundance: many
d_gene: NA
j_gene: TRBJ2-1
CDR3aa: CASSPTQFLSNEQFF
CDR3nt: TGTGCCAGCTCACCAACGCAGTTTCTAAGTAATGAGCAGTTCTTC

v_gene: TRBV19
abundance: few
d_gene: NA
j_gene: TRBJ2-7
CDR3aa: CASAETRSYEQYF
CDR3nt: TGTGCCAGCGCCGAGACTAGGTCCTACGAGCAGTACTTC

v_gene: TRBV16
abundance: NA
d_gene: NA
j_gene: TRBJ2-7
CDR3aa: CASSLSPTGTIYEQYF
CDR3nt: TGTGCCAGCAGCCTTTCCCCGACAGGAACAATATACGAGCAGTACTTC

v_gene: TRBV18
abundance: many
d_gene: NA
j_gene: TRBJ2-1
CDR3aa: CASSPSIYNEQFF
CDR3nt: TGTGCCAGCTCACCGTCTATTTACAATGAGCAGTTCTTC

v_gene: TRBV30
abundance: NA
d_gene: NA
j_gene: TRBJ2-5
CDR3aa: CAWSVGAGTQYF
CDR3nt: TGTGCCTGGAGTGTGGGGGCCGGGACCCAGTACTTC

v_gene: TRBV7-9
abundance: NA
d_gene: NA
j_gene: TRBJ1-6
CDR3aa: CASSLSLYNSPLHF
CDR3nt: TGTGCCAGCAGCTTATCCCTCTATAATTCACCCCTCCACTTT

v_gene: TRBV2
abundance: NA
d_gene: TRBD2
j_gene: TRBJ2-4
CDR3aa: CASRDPLRREENIQYF
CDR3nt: TGTGCCAGCAGGGACCCCCTGAGACGGGAGGAAAACATTCAGTACTTC

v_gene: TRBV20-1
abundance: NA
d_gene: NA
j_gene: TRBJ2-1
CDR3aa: CSARESGARETQFF
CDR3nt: TGCAGTGCTAGAGAAAGTGGCGCCCGGGAGACCCAGTTCTTC

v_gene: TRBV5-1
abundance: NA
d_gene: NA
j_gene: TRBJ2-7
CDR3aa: CASSFGAGDGEQYF
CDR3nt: TGCGCCAGCAGCTTTGGTGCCGGGGATGGCGAGCAGTACTTC

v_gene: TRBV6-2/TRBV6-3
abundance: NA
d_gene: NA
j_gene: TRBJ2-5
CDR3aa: CASRPYVGWETQYF
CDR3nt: TGTGCCAGCAGGCCCTACGTTGGTTGGGAGACCCAGTACTTC

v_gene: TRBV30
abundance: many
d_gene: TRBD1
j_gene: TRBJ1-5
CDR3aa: CAWSRTGGNQPQHF
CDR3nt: TGTGCCTGGAGTCGGACAGGTGGGAATCAGCCCCAGCATTTT

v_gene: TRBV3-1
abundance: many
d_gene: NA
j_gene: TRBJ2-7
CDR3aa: CASSPTHGLRVREQYF
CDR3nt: TGTGCCAGCAGCCCAACTCATGGACTCCGGGTGAGGGAGCAGTACTTC

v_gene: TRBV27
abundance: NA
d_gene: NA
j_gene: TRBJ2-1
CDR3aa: CASSLSSYYNEQFF
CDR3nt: TGTGCCAGCAGTTTATCTTCCTACTACAATGAGCAGTTCTTC

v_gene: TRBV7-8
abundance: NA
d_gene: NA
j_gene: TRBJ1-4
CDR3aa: CASSPRQITNEKLFF
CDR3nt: TGTGCCAGCAGCCCCCGACAGATAACTAATGAAAAACTGTTTTTT

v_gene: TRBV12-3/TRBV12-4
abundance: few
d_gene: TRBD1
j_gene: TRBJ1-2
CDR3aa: CASSSGQGTNYGYTF
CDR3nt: TGTGCCAGCAGTTCCGGACAGGGGACGAACTATGGCTACACCTTC

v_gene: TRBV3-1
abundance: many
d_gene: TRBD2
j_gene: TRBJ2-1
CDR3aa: CASRLAGVGNEQFF
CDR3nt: TGTGCCAGCAGGCTAGCGGGAGTAGGGAATGAGCAGTTCTTC

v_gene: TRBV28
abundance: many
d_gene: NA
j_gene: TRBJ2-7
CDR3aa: CASRSSSSYEQYF
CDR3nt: TGTGCCAGCAGGAGTTCAAGCTCCTACGAGCAGTACTTC

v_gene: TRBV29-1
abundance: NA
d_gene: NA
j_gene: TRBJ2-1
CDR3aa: CSVARSSYYEQFF
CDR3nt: TGCAGCGTTGCCCGGAGCTCCTACTATGAGCAGTTCTTC

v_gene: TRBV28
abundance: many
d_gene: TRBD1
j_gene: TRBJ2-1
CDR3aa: CASSLTDRVEYNEQFF
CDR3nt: TGTGCCAGCAGTTTGACGGACAGGGTCGAGTACAATGAGCAGTTCTTC

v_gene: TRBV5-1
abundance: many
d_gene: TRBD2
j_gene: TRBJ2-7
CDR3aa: CASSLTSGFYEQYF
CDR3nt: TGCGCCAGCAGCTTGACTAGCGGGTTCTACGAGCAGTACTTC

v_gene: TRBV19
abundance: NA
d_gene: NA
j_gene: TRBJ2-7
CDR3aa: CASSIAASTQDEQYF
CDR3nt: TGTGCCAGTAGTATAGCGGCCTCGACCCAAGACGAGCAGTACTTC

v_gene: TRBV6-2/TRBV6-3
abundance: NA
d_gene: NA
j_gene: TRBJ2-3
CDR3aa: CASSLRQPVTQYF
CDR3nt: TGTGCCAGCAGTCTTCGACAGCCGGTTACGCAGTATTTT

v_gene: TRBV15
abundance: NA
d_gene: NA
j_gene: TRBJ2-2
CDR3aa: CATSRDFGLAANTGELFF
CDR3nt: TGTGCCACCAGCAGAGATTTCGGGCTAGCAGCGAACACCGGGGAGCTGTTTTTT

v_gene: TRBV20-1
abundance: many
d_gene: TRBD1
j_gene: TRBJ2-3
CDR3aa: CSARGGQGASTDTQYF
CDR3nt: TGCAGTGCTCGAGGGGGACAGGGGGCTAGCACAGATACGCAGTATTTT

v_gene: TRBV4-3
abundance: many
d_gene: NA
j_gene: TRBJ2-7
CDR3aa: CASSQDHEAYEQYF
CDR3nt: TGCGCCAGCAGCCAAGATCATGAGGCGTACGAGCAGTACTTC

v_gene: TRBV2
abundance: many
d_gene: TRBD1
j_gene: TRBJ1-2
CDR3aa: CASSYRGPGYGYTF
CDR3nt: TGTGCCAGCAGTTACAGGGGCCCAGGCTATGGCTACACCTTC

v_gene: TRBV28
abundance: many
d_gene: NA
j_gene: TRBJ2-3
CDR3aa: CASSPINDGTDTQYF
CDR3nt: TGTGCCAGCAGCCCAATAAACGACGGCACAGATACGCAGTATTTT

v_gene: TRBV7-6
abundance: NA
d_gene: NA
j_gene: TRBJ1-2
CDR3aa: CASSFGQSRDYTF
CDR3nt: TGTGCCAGCAGCTTCGGACAGTCAAGGGACTACACCTTC

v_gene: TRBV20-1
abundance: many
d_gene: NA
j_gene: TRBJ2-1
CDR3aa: CSARPRGEVDEQFF
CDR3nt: TGCAGTGCTAGACCTCGAGGGGAGGTTGATGAGCAGTTCTTC

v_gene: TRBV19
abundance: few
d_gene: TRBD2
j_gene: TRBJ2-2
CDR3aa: CASSIGPSGTNTGELFF
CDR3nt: TGTGCCAGTAGTATAGGCCCTAGCGGGACGAACACCGGGGAGCTGTTTTTT

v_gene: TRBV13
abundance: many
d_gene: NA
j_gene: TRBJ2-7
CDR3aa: CASSLGRRSSSSYEQYF
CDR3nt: TGTGCCAGCAGCTTAGGGAGACGGTCCTCGAGCTCCTACGAGCAGTACTTC

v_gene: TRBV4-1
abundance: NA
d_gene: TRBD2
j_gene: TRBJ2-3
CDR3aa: CASSQGPASGRARDTQYF
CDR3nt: TGCGCCAGCAGCCAAGGACCGGCTAGCGGGAGGGCGCGAGATACGCAGTATTTT

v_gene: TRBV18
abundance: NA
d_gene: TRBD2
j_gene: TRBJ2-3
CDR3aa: CASSPWTSGREGDTQYF
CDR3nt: TGTGCCAGCTCACCCTGGACTAGCGGGAGAGAAGGAGATACGCAGTATTTT